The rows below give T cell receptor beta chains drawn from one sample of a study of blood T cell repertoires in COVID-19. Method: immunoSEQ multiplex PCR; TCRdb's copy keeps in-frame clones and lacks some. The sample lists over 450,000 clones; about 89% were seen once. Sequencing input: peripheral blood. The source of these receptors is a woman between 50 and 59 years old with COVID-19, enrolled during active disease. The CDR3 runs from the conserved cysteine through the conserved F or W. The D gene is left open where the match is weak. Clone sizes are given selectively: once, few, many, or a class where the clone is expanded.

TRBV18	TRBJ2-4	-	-	CASSPGEGTTKNIQYF	TGTGCCAGCTCACCCGGTGAGGGAACGACCAAAAACATTCAGTACTTC
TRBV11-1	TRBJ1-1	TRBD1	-	CASSSGQASTEAFF	TGTGCCAGCAGCTCCGGACAGGCGAGCACTGAAGCTTTCTTT
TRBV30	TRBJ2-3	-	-	CAWRAGLSTDTQYF	TGTGCCTGGAGGGCGGGGCTTAGCACAGATACGCAGTATTTT
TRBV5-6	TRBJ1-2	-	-	CASSPGTSNYGYTF	TGTGCCAGCAGCCCCGGGACAAGTAACTATGGCTACACCTTC
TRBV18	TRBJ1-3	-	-	CASSPPGEGNTIYF	TGTGCCAGCTCACCGCCGGGGGAGGGGAACACCATATATTTT
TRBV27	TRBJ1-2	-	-	CASSFSGNTGYTF	TGTGCCAGCAGTTTCTCCGGGAACACCGGCTACACCTTC
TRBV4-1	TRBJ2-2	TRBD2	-	CASSQDSHRGGGPAGELFF	TGCGCCAGCAGCCAAGATTCGCACCGCGGGGGGGGTCCCGCCGGGGAGCTGTTTTTT
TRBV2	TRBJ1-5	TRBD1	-	CASSGGQRQPQHF	TGTGCCAGCAGTGGGGGACAGCGACAGCCCCAGCATTTT
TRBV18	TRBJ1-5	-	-	CASSQGLNQPQHF	TGTGCCAGCTCACAGGGGCTTAATCAGCCCCAGCATTTT
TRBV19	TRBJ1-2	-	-	CASSIPGESVYGYTF	TGTGCCAGTAGTATCCCGGGTGAATCAGTCTATGGCTACACCTTC
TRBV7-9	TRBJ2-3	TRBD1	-	CASSLVGLDRGLTDTQYF	TGTGCCAGCAGCTTAGTAGGTCTGGACAGGGGACTCACAGATACGCAGTATTTT
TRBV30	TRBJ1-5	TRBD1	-	CAWSIGQGVDQPQHF	TGTGCCTGGAGTATTGGACAGGGTGTGGATCAGCCCCAGCATTTT
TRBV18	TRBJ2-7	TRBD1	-	CASSPGTETFYEQYF	TGTGCCAGCTCCCCGGGGACAGAAACTTTCTACGAGCAGTACTTC
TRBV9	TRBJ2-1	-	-	CASSVASARGQFF	TGTGCCAGCAGCGTAGCTAGCGCCCGCGGCCAGTTCTTC
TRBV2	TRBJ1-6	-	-	CASKIKLNSPLHF	TGTGCCAGCAAGATAAAGCTGAATTCACCCCTCCACTTT
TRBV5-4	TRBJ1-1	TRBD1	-	CASSLPGTGVGSPEAFF	TGTGCCAGCAGCTTGCCCGGGACAGGGGTAGGGAGCCCTGAAGCTTTCTTT
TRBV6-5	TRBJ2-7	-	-	CASSSRTPYEQYF	TGTGCCAGCAGTTCTAGGACACCTTACGAGCAGTACTTC
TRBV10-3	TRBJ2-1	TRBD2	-	CAISPSGGAAEQFF	TGTGCCATCAGTCCTAGCGGGGGGGCCGCTGAGCAGTTCTTC
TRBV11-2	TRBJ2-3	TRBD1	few	CASRPNRGGTDTQYF	TGTGCCAGCAGACCGAACAGGGGGGGCACAGATACGCAGTATTTT
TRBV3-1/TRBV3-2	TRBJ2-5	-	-	CASSQDKQGVRETQYF	TGTGCCAGCAGCCAAGATAAACAGGGAGTTCGGGAGACCCAGTACTTC
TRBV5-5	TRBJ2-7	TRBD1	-	CASSLLTGAYEQYF	TGTGCCAGCAGCCTACTGACAGGGGCCTACGAGCAGTACTTC
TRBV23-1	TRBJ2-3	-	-	CASRGGACTDTQYF	TGCGCCAGCAGGGGGGGGGCTTGCACAGATACGCAGTATTTT
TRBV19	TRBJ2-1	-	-	CASSTGFGGEQFF	TGTGCCAGCTCGACAGGGTTCGGGGGTGAGCAGTTCTTC
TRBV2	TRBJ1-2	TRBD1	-	CASSADRGPLSGYGYTF	TGTGCCAGCAGTGCCGACAGGGGGCCCCTCTCGGGCTATGGCTACACCTTC
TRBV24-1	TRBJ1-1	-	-	CATRAGENTEAFF	TGTGCCACCAGGGCGGGAGAGAACACTGAAGCTTTCTTT
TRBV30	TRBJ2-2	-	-	CAWRGLNTGELFF	TGTGCCTGGAGAGGACTGAACACCGGGGAGCTGTTTTTT
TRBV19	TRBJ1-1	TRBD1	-	CASRRRTGEGRDTEAFF	TGTGCCAGTAGGCGGCGGACAGGGGAGGGCAGAGACACTGAAGCTTTCTTT
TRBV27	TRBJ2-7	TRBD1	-	CASSLKGTGAYEQYF	TGTGCCAGCAGTTTAAAAGGGACAGGGGCCTACGAGCAGTACTTC
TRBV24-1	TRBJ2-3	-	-	CATSGGLGTDTQYF	TGTGCCACCAGTGGAGGGTTGGGCACAGATACGCAGTATTTT
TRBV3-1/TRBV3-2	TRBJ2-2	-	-	CASSLSAGELFF	TGTGCCAGCAGCCTTAGCGCCGGGGAGCTGTTTTTT
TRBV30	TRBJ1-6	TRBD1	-	CACGTANSPLHF	TGTGCCTGCGGGACAGCTAATTCACCCCTCCACTTT
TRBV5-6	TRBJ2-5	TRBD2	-	CASSLLAGGPKTQYF	TGTGCCAGCAGCTTATTAGCGGGGGGGCCTAAGACCCAGTACTTC
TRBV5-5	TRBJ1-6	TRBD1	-	CASSWGQGTSPLHF	TGTGCCAGCAGCTGGGGACAGGGTACCTCACCCCTCCACTTT
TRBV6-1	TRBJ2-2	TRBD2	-	CASSERGLAGAPYTGELFF	TGTGCCAGCAGTGAAAGGGGACTAGCGGGGGCCCCCTACACCGGGGAGCTGTTTTTT
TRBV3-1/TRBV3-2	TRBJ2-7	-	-	CASSRGQSGYEQYF	TGTGCCAGCAGCCGCGGACAGTCCGGCTACGAGCAGTACTTC
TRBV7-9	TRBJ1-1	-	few	CASSPRTAEAFF	TGTGCCAGCAGCCCCAGGACTGCTGAAGCTTTCTTT
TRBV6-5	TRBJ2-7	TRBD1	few	CASRGRDRGREQYF	TGTGCCAGCAGAGGAAGGGACAGGGGTCGCGAGCAGTACTTC
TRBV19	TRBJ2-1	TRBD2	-	CASGATSGKGNEQFF	TGTGCCAGTGGAGCCACTAGCGGGAAGGGCAATGAGCAGTTCTTC
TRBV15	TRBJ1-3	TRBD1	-	CATFQGAGNTIYF	TGTGCCACTTTCCAGGGGGCCGGAAACACCATATATTTT
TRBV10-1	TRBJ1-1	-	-	CASSDAGVGNTEAFF	TGCGCCAGCAGTGATGCAGGGGTAGGGAACACTGAAGCTTTCTTT
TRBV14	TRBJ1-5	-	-	CASSQGLGGQPQHF	TGTGCCAGCAGCCAAGGCCTCGGGGGACAGCCCCAGCATTTT
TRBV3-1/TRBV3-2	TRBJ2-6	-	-	CASMEAGANVLTF	TGTGCCAGCATGGAGGCTGGGGCCAACGTCCTGACTTTC
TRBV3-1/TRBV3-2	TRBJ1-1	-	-	CASSRTDTEAFF	TGTGCCAGCAGCCGGACAGACACTGAAGCTTTCTTT
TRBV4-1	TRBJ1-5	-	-	CASSQSGRGQPQHF	TGCGCCAGCAGCCAATCGGGGAGGGGGCAGCCCCAGCATTTT
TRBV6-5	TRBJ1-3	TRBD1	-	CASRPRGGNTIYF	TGTGCCAGCAGGCCCAGGGGGGGAAACACCATATATTTT
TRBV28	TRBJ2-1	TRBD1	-	CASSLWQGVGEQFF	TGTGCCAGCAGTTTATGGCAGGGGGTAGGTGAGCAGTTCTTC
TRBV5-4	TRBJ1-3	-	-	CASAGRWGNTIYF	TGTGCCAGCGCGGGACGGTGGGGAAACACCATATATTTT
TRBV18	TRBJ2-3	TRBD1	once	CASSLRTGPDTQYF	TGTGCCAGCTCCCTTAGGACAGGGCCAGATACGCAGTATTTT
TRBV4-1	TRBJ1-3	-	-	CASSQPLSTPGNTIYF	TGCGCCAGCAGCCAACCGCTCTCTACCCCTGGAAACACCATATATTTT
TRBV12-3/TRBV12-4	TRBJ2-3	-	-	CASGLGSGNTQYF	TGTGCCAGCGGCTTAGGGAGCGGCAATACGCAGTATTTT
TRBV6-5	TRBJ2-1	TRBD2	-	CAIHLRGANEQFF	TGTGCCATCCACTTGCGGGGGGCAAATGAGCAGTTCTTC
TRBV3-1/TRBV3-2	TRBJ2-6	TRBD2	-	CASGSGRSSGANVLTF	TGTGCCAGCGGATCCGGGAGGTCCTCTGGGGCCAACGTCCTGACTTTC
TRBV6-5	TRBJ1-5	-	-	CASSYSRDWNQPQHF	TGTGCCAGCAGTTACTCCCGGGACTGGAATCAGCCCCAGCATTTT